The 20 T cell receptor beta chains presented below share a single source sample, sequenced in a study of response to subunit inactivated influenza vaccine. TCRdb reprocessed the RT-PCR reads via MiXCR and lists one record per CDR3 protein. The table lists 250,000 to 350,000 distinct CDR3 sequences, approximately 20% of them singletons. The input for sequencing was PBMCs from blood, taken approximately 22 months after vaccination. The receptors were gathered from a man aged 45 to 75 who received an inactivated influenza vaccine.

This clonotype showed up many times. This chain uses TRBV3-1 with TRBJ1-6; weak D call: TRBD1 (5 bases). This CDR3 has 16 amino acids. Germline V gene sequence: CDR1 LGHDT, CDR2 YNNKEL (reference sequence). V was shortened by 6 bases and J by 6 bases, with 18 bases between the two germline ends. This CDR3 reads CASRLRPGSSNSPLHF. The DNA of the CDR3 is TGTGCCAGCAGATTAAGACCAGGGTCATCTAATTCACCCCTCCACTTT.

This clonotype was detected many times. This chain uses TRBV7-2 with TRBJ1-2, with a tentative D call TRBD1 (6 bases). This CDR3 is 14 amino acids long. The germline V and J ends were trimmed by 0 bases and 5 bases, with 10 bases remaining between them. CDR1 and CDR2 from the germline V gene are SGHTA and FQGNSA. CDR3 sequence (DNA): TGTGCCAGCAGCTTAGCCAGGGGCCAATATGGCTACACCTTC. Translated: CASSLARGQYGYTF.

This clonotype showed up just a few times. The V call is TRBV27, the J call TRBJ1-6, with D unresolved. The germline V gene encodes CDR1 MNHEY and CDR2 SMNVEV (reference sequence). Trimming removed 4 bases at V and 6 bases at J, with 7 bases between. This CDR3 comprises 13 residues. The CDR3 sequence: CASSYAVNSPLHF. The CDR3, as DNA: TGTGCCAGCAGTTATGCAGTTAATTCACCCCTCCACTTT.

V and J are TRBV4-2 and TRBJ1-6; TRBD1 agrees at 9 bases. CDR1 and CDR2 (germline): LGHNA, YNFKEQ. The V and J ends lost 5 bases and 5 bases, in that order; junction bases with no gene match: 7. CDR3 length: 16 amino acids. The CDR3 sequence: CASSSQTGGHNSPLHF. The CDR3 coding sequence is TGTGCCAGCAGCTCCCAGACAGGGGGACATAATTCACCCCTCCACTTT.

V usage is TRBV20-1 and J usage is TRBJ1-4; D remains ambiguous. The CDR3 contains 13 residues. Germline-derived CDR1 and CDR2 are DFQATT and SNEGSKA (reference sequence). The germline V and J ends were trimmed by 2 bases and 0 bases, with 4 bases remaining between them. The chain's CDR3 is CSARPATNEKLFF. The CDR3 nucleotides are TGCAGTGCTAGACCAGCAACTAATGAAAAACTGTTTTTT.

This clonotype showed up just once. CDR3 DNA: TGCAGTGCTAGAGAGACTAGCGGCATTTACAATGAGCAGTTCTTC. Its translation is CSARETSGIYNEQFF. V usage is TRBV20-1 and J usage is TRBJ2-1, with 9 bases identical to TRBD2. Trimming cost V 0 bases and J 4 bases; bases outside gene matches: 4. Looked up from germline, CDR1 is DFQATT and CDR2 is SNEGSKA (reference sequence). CDR3 size: 15 residues.

This clonotype was observed a single time. The rearrangement links TRBV2 to TRBJ2-2; 8 nucleotides agree with TRBD1. This CDR3 contains 15 residues. The V and J ends lost 2 bases and 8 bases, in that order; junction bases with no gene match: 7. CDR1 is SNHLY and CDR2 is FYNNEI in the germline V gene. CDR3: CASSEQGASIGELFF. CDR3 bases: TGTGCCAGCAGTGAACAGGGGGCATCTATAGGGGAGCTGTTTTTT. The full variable domain, in which reference TRBV2 and TRBJ2-2 provide the parts outside the CDR3, is EPEVTQTPSHQVTQMGQEVILRCVPISNHLYFYWYRQILGQKVEFLVSFYNNEISEKSEIFDDQFSVERPDGSNFTLKIRSTKLEDSAMYFCASSEQGASIGELFFGEGSRLTVL.

This chain uses TRBV7-2 with TRBJ2-4, with D maybe TRBD2 (5 bases). This CDR3 has 14 amino acids. CDR1 and CDR2 (germline): SGHTA, FQGNSA. The germline V and J ends were trimmed by 4 bases and 5 bases, with 12 bases remaining between them. CDR3 amino acids: CASSSQAGQNIQYF. DNA for the CDR3: TGTGCCAGCAGCTCCCAGGCGGGCCAAAACATTCAGTACTTC. Complete variable domain (other parts from reference TRBV7-2 and TRBJ2-4): GAGVSQSPSNKVTEKGKDVELRCDPISGHTALYWYRQSLGQGLEFLIYFQGNSAPDKSGLPSDRFSAERTGGSVSTLTIQRTQQEDSAVYLCASSSQAGQNIQYFGAGTRLSVL.

The genes are TRBV4-3 and TRBJ2-7; unclear D gene. The CDR3 spans 14 residues. In germline, CDR1 is LGHNA, CDR2 YSLEER. Between the trimmed V and J ends, which lost 3 bases and 2 bases, there was a span of 11 bases. The CDR3 here is CASSHLGRTYEQYF. The CDR3 nucleotides read TGCGCCAGCAGCCACCTAGGACGGACCTACGAGCAGTACTTC.

V gene TRBV20-1 combines with J gene TRBJ1-2; D uncertain. CDR1 DFQATT and CDR2 SNEGSKA come from the germline V gene (reference sequence). Between the trimmed V and J ends, which lost 4 bases and 8 bases, there was a span of 26 bases. CDR3 length: 16 residues. The CDR3 DNA reads TGCAGTGCTATAGAATCCCTCAGAAGTGGACCGAAAGGCTACACCTTC. Translated, it gives CSAIESLRSGPKGYTF.

The V call is TRBV6-2 or TRBV6-3, the J call TRBJ1-2; a weak D match, TRBD1 (5 bases). From germline, CDR1 is MNHEY and CDR2 SVGEGT. This CDR3 region has 13 residues. Trimming removed 6 bases from V and 10 bases from J, with 18 bases in between. CDR3 amino acids: CASSPRQLWVYTF. CDR3 sequence (DNA): TGTGCCAGCAGCCCACGACAGCTATGGGTCTACACCTTC.

The rearrangement uses TRBV6-1 and TRBJ2-3, with 7 bases fitting TRBD1. Germline CDR1 reads MNHNS; CDR2 reads SASEGT. The CDR3 consists of 16 residues. The trim removed 3 bases at V and 8 bases at J, leaving 14 bases unmatched. CDR3 DNA sequence: TGTGCCAGCAGTGATACAGGGGTAGCTACCTGGGCTACGCAGTATTTT. As protein: CASSDTGVATWATQYF.

This clonotype was picked up a small number of times. The genes are TRBV19 and TRBJ1-4; D is unresolved. Germline V gene sequence: CDR1 LNHDA, CDR2 SQIVND (reference sequence). With 5 bases removed from V and 0 bases from J, the gap between germline ends came to 13 bases. The CDR3 is 16 amino acids. Here the CDR3 reads CASSPPGISTNEKLFF. In nucleotides, the CDR3 is TGTGCCAGTAGTCCTCCCGGGATTTCAACTAATGAAAAACTGTTTTTT.

This clonotype was picked up a small number of times. The chain has TRBV5-1 and TRBJ1-2; 10 bases match TRBD1. With 3 bases clipped from V and 3 bases from J, the junction kept 5 bases outside the gene matches. The CDR3 loop spans 15 amino acids. From germline, CDR1 is SGHRS and CDR2 YFSETQ. In DNA form, the CDR3 reads TGCGCCAGCAGCTCCCCTGGGACAGGGGACTATGGCTACACCTTC. Its protein is CASSSPGTGDYGYTF.

The chain recombines TRBV4-2 with TRBJ2-1, with D maybe TRBD1 (5 bases). Germline values: CDR1 LGHNA, CDR2 YNFKEQ. CDR3 size: 17 residues. The V end lost 0 bases, the J end lost 0 bases, and 12 bases lay between the germline ends. The CDR3 nucleotides are TGTGCCAGCAGCCAAGATACAGGCCAGTTCTCCTACAATGAGCAGTTCTTC. As protein: CASSQDTGQFSYNEQFF.

V usage is TRBV20-1 and J usage is TRBJ1-1; TRBD1 is a possible D gene (6 bases). V lost 5 bases to trimming and J lost 4 bases, with 14 bases between them. The CDR3 totals 13 residues. Germline CDR1 and CDR2: DFQATT and SNEGSKA (reference sequence). DNA for the CDR3: TGCAGTGCTCCTACAGGGATCGGCACTGAAGCTTTCTTT. Its protein product is CSAPTGIGTEAFF.

This clonotype was seen ten or more times. The V gene is TRBV6-5, the J gene TRBJ1-1; D is possibly TRBD1 (6 bases). Trimming removed 0 bases from V and 4 bases from J, with 9 bases in between. The CDR3 is made up of 14 amino acids. CDR1 MNHEY and CDR2 SVGAGI come from the germline V gene. CDR3 DNA: TGTGCCAGCAGTTACTCGAGAGGGGGCACTGAAGCTTTCTTT. Its protein product is CASSYSRGGTEAFF.

This clonotype has only a few counts. The rearrangement joins TRBV27 to TRBJ2-7, with D possibly being TRBD2 (6 bases). V was cut by 6 bases and J by 3 bases, with 27 bases left in between. Germline CDR1 reads MNHEY; CDR2 reads SMNVEV (reference sequence). The CDR3 loop spans 18 amino acids. In DNA, the CDR3 is TGTGCCAGCAGGTACACTAGCAGGCCCGATATCACCATCTACGAGCAGTACTTC. As protein: CASRYTSRPDITIYEQYF.

The rearrangement uses TRBV18 and TRBJ1-1, with 8 positions matching TRBD1. The CDR3 length is 15 residues. V was clipped by 3 bases and J by 5 bases; unmatched bases: 8. Germline V lookup: CDR1 KGHSH, CDR2 LQKENI. For the CDR3, the DNA is TGTGCCAGCTCACCGCTAGACAGGGGTAATACTGAAGCTTTCTTT. It codes for CASSPLDRGNTEAFF. Variable domain in full (rest from reference TRBV18 and TRBJ1-1): NAGVMQNPRHLVRRRGQEARLRCSPMKGHSHVYWYRQLPEEGLKFMVYLQKENIIDESGMPKERFSAEFPKEGPSILRIQQVVRGDSAAYFCASSPLDRGNTEAFFGQGTRLTVV.

The chain employs TRBV4-3 and TRBJ1-1; D is possibly TRBD1 (5 bases). This CDR3 has 16 residues. Between the trimmed V and J ends, which lost 0 bases and 0 bases, there was a span of 11 bases. Germline lookup yields CDR1 LGHNA and CDR2 YSLEER. The CDR3 region has the DNA TGCGCCAGCAGCCAAGATGGGGCGACACTGAACACTGAAGCTTTCTTT. Translated: CASSQDGATLNTEAFF.